This entry describes one TCR beta chain. This entry is derived from a study of OX40 agonist ivuxolimab in advanced cancers. If patients had autoimmune disease history or systemic immunosuppression, they were excluded. This CDR3 is 18 amino acids long. The germline CDR1 and CDR2 sequences are SGHAT and FQNNGV. Trimming took 5 bases from V and 0 from J, leaving 17 bases between them. The data were produced by immunoSEQ multiplex PCR, yet TCRdb's version contains in-frame clones alone and is incomplete. The sample carries some 40,000 clones, 85% to 95% recorded once. The sequences come from CD4+ or CD8+ T cells sorted from blood, collected in a trial of the OX40 agonist ivuxolimab. The chain carries TRBV11-2 and TRBJ2-6, with D unclear. The receptor was derived from an adult with an advanced solid tumor such as melanoma, head and neck, liver or kidney cancer. The CDR3 region is CASSLLLAPFSGANVLTF. The CDR3 nucleotides read TGTGCCAGCAGCCTATTACTTGCACCGTTCTCTGGGGCCAACGTCCTGACTTTC.